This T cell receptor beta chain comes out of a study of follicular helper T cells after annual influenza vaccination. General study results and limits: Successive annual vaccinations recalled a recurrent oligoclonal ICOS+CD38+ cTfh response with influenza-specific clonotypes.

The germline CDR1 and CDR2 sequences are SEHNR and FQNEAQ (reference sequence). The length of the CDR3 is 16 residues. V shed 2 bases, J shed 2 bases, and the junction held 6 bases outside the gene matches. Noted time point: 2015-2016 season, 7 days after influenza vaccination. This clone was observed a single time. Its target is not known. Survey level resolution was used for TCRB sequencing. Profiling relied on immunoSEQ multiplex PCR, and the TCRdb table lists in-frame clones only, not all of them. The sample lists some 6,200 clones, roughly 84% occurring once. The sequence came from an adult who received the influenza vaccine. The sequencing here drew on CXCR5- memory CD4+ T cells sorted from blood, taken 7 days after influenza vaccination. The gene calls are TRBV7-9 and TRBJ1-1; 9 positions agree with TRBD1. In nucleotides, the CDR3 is TGTGCCAGCAGCTTATCCGGGACAGGGACAAACACTGAAGCTTTCTTT. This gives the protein CASSLSGTGTNTEAFF.